Below, 30 T cell receptor beta chains from the same sample are listed, as sequenced in a study of blood T cell repertoires in COVID-19. Sequenced by immunoSEQ multiplex PCR; TCRdb stores in-frame clones only, minus some. This sample yields about 190,000 clones, of which 85% to 90% are seen a single time; about 4.4% belongs to the top ten. The sequenced sample consisted of peripheral blood. The receptors originated from a human donor in a cohort sampled during active COVID-19.

V gene TRBV4-1 combines with J gene TRBJ1-6; TRBD1 matches at 7 bases. The trim removed 0 bases at V and 2 bases at J, leaving 7 bases unmatched. The CDR3 is made up of 18 amino acids. From germline, CDR1 is MGHRA and CDR2 YSYEKL. CDR3 nucleotides: TGCGCCAGCAGCCAAGATCTTGAGGGGGCGGCCTATAATTCACCCCTCCACTTT. This encodes CASSQDLEGAAYNSPLHF.

This clone was detected once. The chain uses TRBV27 and TRBJ2-1; 7 bases agree with TRBD1. CDR1 MNHEY and CDR2 SMNVEV come from the germline V gene (reference sequence). CDR3 length: 14 residues. V gave up 6 bases and J gave up 2 bases; unmatched junction bases: 4. This CDR3 is CASRLGTAYNEQFF. The DNA of the CDR3 is TGTGCCAGCAGATTAGGGACAGCCTACAATGAGCAGTTCTTC.

The rearrangement uses TRBV7-2 and TRBJ2-1, with D perhaps matching TRBD2 (5 bases). The CDR3 length is 15 residues. V was cut by 1 base and J by 0 bases, with 7 bases left in between. The V gene's germline CDR1 is SGHTA and CDR2 FQGNSA. DNA for the CDR3: TGTGCCAGCAGCTTAGAGAGCGGCTCCTACAATGAGCAGTTCTTC. Translation gives CASSLESGSYNEQFF. The full variable domain, with the rest looked up from reference TRBV7-2 and TRBJ2-1, is GAGVSQSPSNKVTEKGKDVELRCDPISGHTALYWYRQSLGQGLEFLIYFQGNSAPDKSGLPSDRFSAERTGGSVSTLTIQRTQQEDSAVYLCASSLESGSYNEQFFGPGTRLTVL.

The CDR3 DNA reads TGCAGCGTTGGGACAGGGGGCAACAACGAGCAGTACTTC. Its translation: CSVGTGGNNEQYF. This chain uses TRBV29-1 with TRBJ2-7; TRBD1 aligns across 11 bases. CDR1 is SQVTM and CDR2 is ANQGSEA in the germline V gene. CDR3 length: 13 residues. V lost 4 bases, J lost 5 bases, and 4 bases stayed unmatched.

This clone was observed a single time. CDR3 protein: CASSRWTGNEQYF. Here the CDR3 DNA reads TGTGCCAGCAGCCGATGGACAGGGAACGAGCAGTACTTC. V gene TRBV11-2 combines with J gene TRBJ2-7; 8 bases are shared with TRBD1. This CDR3 region has 13 residues. The junction had 5 bases not matched to a gene; V was cut back by 5 bases and J by 5 bases. Germline V lookup: CDR1 SGHAT, CDR2 FQNNGV. The full variable domain, its missing parts supplied by reference TRBV11-2 and TRBJ2-7, is EAGVAQSPRYKIIEKRQSVAFWCNPISGHATLYWYQQILGQGPKLLIQFQNNGVVDDSQLPKDRFSAERLKGVDSTLKIQPAKLEDSAVYLCASSRWTGNEQYFGPGTRLTVT.

This rearrangement joins TRBV7-2 to TRBJ2-2; a weak D match, TRBD1 (6 bases). The V end was cut by 6 bases, the J end by 2 bases, with 10 bases between. The CDR3 has 14 residues. Germline CDR1 is SGHTA and CDR2 is FQGNSA. CDR3 sequence: CASRSRGNTGELFF. DNA of the CDR3: TGTGCCAGCAGGAGCAGGGGAAACACCGGGGAGCTGTTTTTT.

The chain recombines TRBV19 with TRBJ1-1; a possible D gene is TRBD1 (5 bases). The V and J ends lost 2 bases and 5 bases respectively, with 15 bases between them. The CDR3 is made up of 15 amino acids. Germline CDR1 and CDR2: LNHDA and SQIVND (reference sequence). The CDR3, as DNA: TGTGCCAGTAGTATATGGGGACTCGAAGGGACTGAAGCTTTCTTT. The encoded protein is CASSIWGLEGTEAFF. The entire variable domain, with the rest obtained from reference TRBV19 and TRBJ1-1, is as follows: DGGITQSPKYLFRKEGQNVTLSCEQNLNHDAMYWYRQDPGQGLRLIYYSQIVNDFQKGDIAEGYSVSREKKESFPLTVTSAQKNPTAFYLCASSIWGLEGTEAFFGQGTRLTVV.

This clone was seen once. The J gene is TRBJ2-1, the V gene TRBV6-2 or TRBV6-3, with 7 bases identical to TRBD2. From germline, CDR1 is MNHEY and CDR2 SVGEGT. This CDR3 contains 14 residues. The junction had 8 bases not matched to a gene; V was cut back by 4 bases and J by 8 bases. The CDR3 DNA sequence: TGTGCCAGCAGTTCTGGACTAGTCCCACATGAGCAGTTCTTC. This translates into CASSSGLVPHEQFF.

Here the CDR3 DNA reads TGCAGCGTTGGGGACCACCCCGGACAGGGTCAGTACACTGAAGCTTTCTTT. It translates to CSVGDHPGQGQYTEAFF. The rearrangement uses TRBV29-1 and TRBJ1-1; TRBD1 agrees at 8 bases. Looked up from germline, CDR1 is SQVTM and CDR2 is ANQGSEA. This CDR3 has 17 residues. Unmatched junction bases numbered 16, after V lost 4 bases and J lost 3 bases.

This chain joins TRBV5-1 and TRBJ1-2; D uncertain. The germline V and J ends were trimmed by 5 bases and 3 bases, with 17 bases remaining between them. The CDR3 totals 15 residues. Germline CDR1 reads SGHRS; CDR2 reads YFSETQ. The CDR3 reads CASSSGGGRDYGYTF. CDR3 nucleotide sequence: TGCGCCAGCAGTTCCGGCGGAGGGAGGGACTATGGCTACACCTTC.

The rearrangement uses TRBV28 and TRBJ1-1; 8 positions agree with TRBD1. This CDR3 contains 19 residues. J gave up 2 bases and V 3 bases, and 17 bases lay outside the gene matches. The germline V gene encodes CDR1 MDHEN and CDR2 SYDVKM. CDR3 sequence: CASSLPIGTGGLRNTEAFF. CDR3 DNA: TGTGCCAGCAGTTTGCCTATCGGGACAGGTGGCCTAAGAAACACTGAAGCTTTCTTT.

The chain links TRBV5-1 to TRBJ2-1; TRBD1 agrees at 9 bases. Germline V gene data show CDR1 as SGHRS and CDR2 as YFSETQ. CDR3 length: 15 amino acids. With 4 bases clipped from V and 6 bases from J, the junction kept 8 bases outside the gene matches. The CDR3 protein is CASSTVGTGLNEQFF. The CDR3 coding sequence is TGCGCCAGCAGCACGGTTGGGACAGGGCTCAATGAGCAGTTCTTC.

About this clone itself: Other DNA sequences in this specimen translate into the identical CDR3. The V and J genes are TRBV7-2 and TRBJ1-4, with 10 positions matching TRBD1. The V gene end was trimmed by 1 base and the J gene end by 8 bases; junction bases not matched to a gene: 4. The germline V gene has CDR1 SGHTA and CDR2 FQGNSA. The CDR3 runs to 15 residues. CDR3 sequence (DNA): TGTGCCAGCAGCTTAGTGGGACAGGGGAACGAAAAACTGTTTTTT. It translates to CASSLVGQGNEKLFF.

The V and J genes are TRBV5-1 and TRBJ1-3; tentative D call: TRBD1 (5 bases). V lost 0 bases and J lost 0, with 10 bases in between. CDR1 and CDR2 (germline): SGHRS, YFSETQ. CDR3 length: 16 amino acids. The DNA for the CDR3 is TGCGCCAGCAGCTTGGCCGGGGGGAGCTCTGGAAACACCATATATTTT. It codes for CASSLAGGSSGNTIYF.

V gene TRBV29-1 combines with J gene TRBJ1-2; D possibly corresponds to TRBD1 (6 bases). Germline V gene sequence: CDR1 SQVTM, CDR2 ANQGSEA. This CDR3 spans 15 amino acids. The germline V and J ends were trimmed by 3 bases and 8 bases, with 22 bases remaining between them. The CDR3 DNA reads as TGCAGCGTTGAGAGTGTATCTACAGGGTTGTGGGGCTACACCTTC. It translates to CSVESVSTGLWGYTF.

The chain is built from TRBV5-1 and TRBJ2-5; D gene uncertain. The CDR3 runs 15 residues. V was trimmed by 5 bases and J by 1 base, leaving 15 bases between them. In germline, CDR1 is SGHRS, CDR2 YFSETQ. CDR3 loop: CASSSSGKTQETQYF. CDR3 bases: TGCGCCAGCAGTTCCTCGGGTAAAACCCAAGAGACCCAGTACTTC.

V usage is TRBV11-1 and J usage is TRBJ2-3; tentative D call: TRBD2 (7 bases). The V gene's germline CDR1 is SGHAT and CDR2 FQDESV (reference sequence). CDR3 length: 16 residues. Trimming left V 5 bases short and J 3 bases short, with 18 bases between. CDR3 in DNA: TGTGCCAGCAGCCAAACGGGGGGCGCCCCGACAGATACGCAGTATTTT. Translation gives CASSQTGGAPTDTQYF.

The chain carries TRBV5-1 and TRBJ1-4; TRBD1 matches 8 bases. The length of the CDR3 is 15 residues. J lost 4 bases, V lost 1 base, and 3 bases had no gene match. Germline V CDR1 and CDR2: SGHRS, YFSETQ. The CDR3 protein is CASSLPGGDNEKLFF. CDR3 coding DNA: TGCGCCAGCAGCTTGCCAGGGGGCGATAATGAAAAACTGTTTTTT.

V gene TRBV12-3 or TRBV12-4 combines with J gene TRBJ1-3; no reliable D call. The CDR3 is 13 residues long. With 9 bases removed from V and 0 bases from J, the gap between germline ends came to 9 bases. CDR3 DNA sequence: TGTGCCAGTCTACTGAGCTCTGGAAACACCATATATTTT. The encoded protein is CASLLSSGNTIYF.

This clone was found once. The rearrangement joins TRBV9 to TRBJ1-4; D is unclear. V shed 0 bases and J shed 7 bases, with 13 bases lying between them. The CDR3 has 15 amino acids. CDR1 and CDR2 from the germline V gene are SGDLS and YYNGEE. DNA of the CDR3: TGTGCCAGCAGCGTAGGGGAGGAGGCTTTTGAAAAACTGTTTTTT. This encodes CASSVGEEAFEKLFF.

This chain connects TRBV6-2 or TRBV6-3 to TRBJ1-5; 9 positions agree with TRBD1. Unmatched junction bases numbered 9, after V lost 5 bases and J lost 7 bases. The CDR3 length is 15 residues. The germline V gene encodes CDR1 MNHEY and CDR2 SVGEGT. CDR3 in DNA: TGTGCCAGCAGTACTCTGACAGGGGGACACCAGCCCCAGCATTTT. The encoded protein is CASSTLTGGHQPQHF.

This clone is a singleton in its sample. J is TRBJ2-2 and V is TRBV6-5; 11 nucleotides line up with TRBD2. CDR1 is MNHEY and CDR2 is SVGAGI in the germline V gene. V lost 10 bases to trimming and J lost 7 bases; unmatched junction nucleotides: 11. CDR3 length: 15 amino acids. The CDR3 DNA follows: TGTGCCACCCGGACTAGCGGGCCATCTGTCGGGGAGCTGTTTTTT. Protein product: CATRTSGPSVGELFF.

The V gene is TRBV5-1, the J gene TRBJ2-7, with 7 positions matching TRBD2. The V gene's germline CDR1 is SGHRS and CDR2 YFSETQ. The CDR3 runs 15 residues. The junction had 10 bases not matched to a gene; V was cut back by 6 bases and J by 1 base. The CDR3 nucleotides are TGCGCCAGCACCTTTCTGAGCGGGGCTTCCTACGAGCAGTACTTC. Translating it yields CASTFLSGASYEQYF.

V gene TRBV20-1 combines with J gene TRBJ1-1; no reliable D call. Trimming left V 5 bases short and J 6 bases short, with 10 bases between. The CDR3 totals 11 residues. The germline V gene encodes CDR1 DFQATT and CDR2 SNEGSKA (reference sequence). The DNA of the CDR3 is TGCAGTGCTCCCCAATCCCCTGAAGCTTTCTTT. As protein: CSAPQSPEAFF.

The chain links TRBV4-1 to TRBJ1-4; 9 bases map to TRBD1. The CDR3 contains 15 residues. CDR1 and CDR2 (germline): MGHRA, YSYEKL. V shed 2 bases, J shed 7 bases, and the junction held 5 bases outside the gene matches. In nucleotides, the CDR3 is TGCGCCAGCAGCCAACAGACAGGGGGAAGTGAAAAACTGTTTTTT. Amino acid sequence: CASSQQTGGSEKLFF.

J is TRBJ2-3 and V is TRBV24-1, with 7 bases matching TRBD2. V gave up 0 bases and J gave up 3 bases; unmatched junction bases: 11. The CDR3 length is 18 residues. CDR1 KGHDR and CDR2 SFDVKD come from the germline V gene. CDR3 loop: CATSDLPWDYTRTDTQYF. CDR3 in DNA: TGTGCCACCAGTGATTTGCCCTGGGACTACACTAGGACAGATACGCAGTATTTT.

The rearrangement joins TRBV5-1 to TRBJ2-3; TRBD2 matches at 13 bases. The CDR3 contains 16 residues. Germline V gives CDR1 SGHRS, CDR2 YFSETQ. Trimming cost V 6 bases and J 6 bases; bases outside gene matches: 10. The CDR3 region is CASTSRTSGRGDTQYF. CDR3 nucleotides: TGCGCCAGCACCTCCCGGACTAGCGGGAGAGGGGATACGCAGTATTTT.

The chain has TRBV10-3 and TRBJ1-1; TRBD1 matches at 8 bases. The V and J ends lost 6 bases and 2 bases, in that order; junction bases with no gene match: 5. The CDR3 is made up of 14 amino acids. Germline V lookup: CDR1 ENHRY, CDR2 SYGVKD. As DNA, the CDR3 is TGTGCCATCAGGGGACAGGTAACTAACACTGAAGCTTTCTTT. It encodes CAIRGQVTNTEAFF.

This rearrangement joins TRBV9 to TRBJ2-4; 10 nucleotides match TRBD2. The junction had 2 bases not matched to a gene; V was cut back by 4 bases and J by 7 bases. CDR3 length: 13 residues. In germline, CDR1 is SGDLS, CDR2 YYNGEE. This CDR3 reads CASSPTSGNIQYF. CDR3 bases: TGTGCCAGCAGCCCGACTAGCGGGAACATTCAGTACTTC.

The rearrangement joins TRBV10-3 to TRBJ1-2; 9 nucleotides line up with TRBD1. The V and J ends lost 8 bases and 0 bases, in that order; junction bases with no gene match: 7. This CDR3 has 15 residues. Per germline, CDR1 ENHRY and CDR2 SYGVKD. DNA for the CDR3: TGTGCCATCCGGGGGACAGGGACAGCTAACTATGGCTACACCTTC. Its translation: CAIRGTGTANYGYTF.